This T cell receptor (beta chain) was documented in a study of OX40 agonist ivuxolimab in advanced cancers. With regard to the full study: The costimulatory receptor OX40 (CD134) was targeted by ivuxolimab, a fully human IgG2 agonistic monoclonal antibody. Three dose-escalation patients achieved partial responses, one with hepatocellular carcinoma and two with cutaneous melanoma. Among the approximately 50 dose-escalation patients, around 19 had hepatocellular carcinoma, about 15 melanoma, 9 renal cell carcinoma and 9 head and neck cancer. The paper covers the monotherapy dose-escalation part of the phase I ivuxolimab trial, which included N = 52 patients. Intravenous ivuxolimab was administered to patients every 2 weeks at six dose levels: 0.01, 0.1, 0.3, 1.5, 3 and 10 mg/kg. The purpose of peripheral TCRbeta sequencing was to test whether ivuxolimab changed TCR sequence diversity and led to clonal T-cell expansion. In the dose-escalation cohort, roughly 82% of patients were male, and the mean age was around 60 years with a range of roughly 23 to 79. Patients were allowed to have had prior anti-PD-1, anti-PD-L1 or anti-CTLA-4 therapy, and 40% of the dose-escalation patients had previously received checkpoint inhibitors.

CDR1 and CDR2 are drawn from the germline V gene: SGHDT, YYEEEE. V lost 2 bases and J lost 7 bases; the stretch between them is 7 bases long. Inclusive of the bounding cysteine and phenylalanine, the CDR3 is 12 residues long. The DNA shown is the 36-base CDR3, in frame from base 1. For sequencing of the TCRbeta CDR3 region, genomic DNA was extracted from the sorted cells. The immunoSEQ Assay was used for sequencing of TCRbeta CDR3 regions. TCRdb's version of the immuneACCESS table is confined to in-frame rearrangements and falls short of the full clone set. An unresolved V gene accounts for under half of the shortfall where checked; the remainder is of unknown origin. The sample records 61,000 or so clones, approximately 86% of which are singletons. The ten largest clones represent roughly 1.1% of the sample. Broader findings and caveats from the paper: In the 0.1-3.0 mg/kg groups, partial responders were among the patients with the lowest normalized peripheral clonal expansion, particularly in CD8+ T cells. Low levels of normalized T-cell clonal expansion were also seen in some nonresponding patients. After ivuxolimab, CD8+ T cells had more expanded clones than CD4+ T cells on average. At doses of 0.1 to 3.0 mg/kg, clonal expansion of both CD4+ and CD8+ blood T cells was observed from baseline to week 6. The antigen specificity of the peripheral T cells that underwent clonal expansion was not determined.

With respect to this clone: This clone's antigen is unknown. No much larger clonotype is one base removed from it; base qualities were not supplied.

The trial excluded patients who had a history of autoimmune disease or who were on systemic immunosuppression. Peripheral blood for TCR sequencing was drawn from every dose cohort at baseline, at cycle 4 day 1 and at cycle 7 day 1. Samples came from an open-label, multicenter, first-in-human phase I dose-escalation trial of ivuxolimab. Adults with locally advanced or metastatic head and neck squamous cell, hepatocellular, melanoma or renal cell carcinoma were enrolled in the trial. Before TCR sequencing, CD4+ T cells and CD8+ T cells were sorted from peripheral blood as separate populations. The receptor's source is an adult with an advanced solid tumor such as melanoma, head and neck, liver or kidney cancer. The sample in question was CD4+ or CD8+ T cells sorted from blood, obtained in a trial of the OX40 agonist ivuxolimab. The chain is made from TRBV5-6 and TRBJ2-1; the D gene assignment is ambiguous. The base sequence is TGTGCCAGCAGCTTTTCAGTGAATGAGCAGTTCTTC. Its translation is CASSFSVNEQFF.